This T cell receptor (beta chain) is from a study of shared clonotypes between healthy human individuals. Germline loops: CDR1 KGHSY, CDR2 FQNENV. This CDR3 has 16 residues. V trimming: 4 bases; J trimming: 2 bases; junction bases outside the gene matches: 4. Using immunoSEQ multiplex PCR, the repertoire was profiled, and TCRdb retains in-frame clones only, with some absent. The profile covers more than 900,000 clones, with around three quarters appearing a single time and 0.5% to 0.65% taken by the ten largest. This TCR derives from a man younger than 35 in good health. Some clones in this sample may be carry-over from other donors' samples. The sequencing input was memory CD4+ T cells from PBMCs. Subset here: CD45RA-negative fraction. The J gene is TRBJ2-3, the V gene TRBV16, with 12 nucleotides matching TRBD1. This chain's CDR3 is CASSPGTGGYTDTQYF. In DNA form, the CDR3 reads TGTGCCAGCAGCCCCGGGACAGGGGGCTACACAGATACGCAGTATTTT. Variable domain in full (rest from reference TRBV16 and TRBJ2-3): GEEVAQTPKHLVRGEGQKAKLYCAPIKGHSYVFWYQQVLKNEFKFLISFQNENVFDETGMPKERFSAKCLPNSPCSLEIQATKLEDSAVYFCASSPGTGGYTDTQYFGPGTRLTVL.